The next 10 T cell receptor beta chains were all read from a single sample in a study of blood T cell repertoires in COVID-19 (dated by TCRdb to the early 2020s). Library preparation employed the immunoSEQ multiplex PCR assay. The immuneACCESS repertoire file appears here via TCRdb, limited to in-frame rearrangements. These files lack a portion of the clones; in checked studies, under half of the deficit traces to unresolved V genes, and the cause of the others is not known. Counted in this sample were some 96,000 clones; around 88% of them appeared once. The biggest ten clones account for approximately 5% of the sample. The sequencing input was peripheral blood. The source of these receptors is a human donor in a cohort sampled during active COVID-19.

The chain combines TRBV12-3 or TRBV12-4 with TRBJ1-6; 8 positions agree with TRBD1. CDR3 length: 12 residues. Trimming took 10 bases from V and 9 from J; bases not matched to a gene: 5. In DNA form, the CDR3 reads TGTGCCACCCGGGACAGGAGTTCACCCCTCCACTTT. Translation gives CATRDRSSPLHF.

Judged by abundance, this clone is medium-sized (0.01 to 0.1%). The chain is built from TRBV7-9 and TRBJ2-2, with 8 bases matching TRBD2. In germline, CDR1 is SEHNR, CDR2 FQNEAQ (reference sequence). The CDR3 loop spans 14 amino acids. V lost 4 bases to trimming and J lost 7 bases; unmatched junction nucleotides: 5. The CDR3 sequence: CASSYGLAGGELFF. The DNA of the CDR3 is TGTGCCAGCAGCTACGGACTAGCAGGCGGGGAGCTGTTTTTT.

The chain has TRBV7-2 and TRBJ2-1, with TRBD2 identical over 9 bases. The CDR3 runs to 18 residues. CDR1 is SGHTA, CDR2 FQGNSA, per germline. V shed 1 base, J shed 15 bases, and the junction held 22 bases outside the gene matches. Written as DNA, the CDR3 is TGTGCCAGCAGCTTAGAGGGCAGAGCAGGGCCTAGCGGGACCCCCCCGTTCTTC. It is translated as CASSLEGRAGPSGTPPFF.

The chain couples TRBV2 to TRBJ1-1, with 8 bases identical to TRBD1. CDR1 and CDR2 from the germline V gene are SNHLY and FYNNEI. V trimming: 6 bases; J trimming: 0 bases; junction bases outside the gene matches: 9. This CDR3 contains 16 residues. CDR3 DNA sequence: TGTGCCAGCAGAGACAGGACAGGGTTTATGAACACTGAAGCTTTCTTT. Residues: CASRDRTGFMNTEAFF. The full variable domain, its missing parts supplied by reference TRBV2 and TRBJ1-1, is EPEVTQTPSHQVTQMGQEVILRCVPISNHLYFYWYRQILGQKVEFLVSFYNNEISEKSEIFDDQFSVERPDGSNFTLKIRSTKLEDSAMYFCASRDRTGFMNTEAFFGQGTRLTVV.

A remark on this clone: The sample has other DNA sequences that encode this CDR3 too. The chain links TRBV28 to TRBJ1-5; 8 bases align to TRBD1. Germline V gene sequence: CDR1 MDHEN, CDR2 SYDVKM. The CDR3 has 15 residues. V was clipped by 2 bases and J by 2 bases; unmatched bases: 2. The CDR3 DNA follows: TGTGCCAGCAGTTTAGGACAGGGCGGCAATCAGCCCCAGCATTTT. Translation gives CASSLGQGGNQPQHF.

The chain links TRBV5-1 to TRBJ1-6; 11 bases match TRBD1. J lost 8 bases, V lost 4 bases, and 8 bases had no gene match. Germline CDR1 is SGHRS and CDR2 is YFSETQ. The CDR3 sequence is 16 residues long. DNA for the CDR3: TGCGCCAGCAGCATGGAAGGGACAGGGGGGTATTCACCCCTCCACTTT. As protein: CASSMEGTGGYSPLHF.

The chain joins TRBV11-2 to TRBJ2-1, with a tentative D call TRBD2 (6 bases). In germline, CDR1 is SGHAT, CDR2 FQNNGV. The V gene lost 3 bases and the J gene lost 11 bases, with 17 bases spanning the gap. This CDR3 comprises 14 residues. CDR3 loop: CASSFRLDPPQQFF. CDR3 DNA sequence: TGTGCCAGCAGCTTCCGACTAGACCCGCCCCAGCAGTTCTTC.

The genes are TRBV5-1 and TRBJ2-2; D not resolved. The CDR3 has 12 amino acids. CDR1 SGHRS and CDR2 YFSETQ come from the germline V gene. V lost 6 bases to trimming and J lost 6 bases, with 9 bases between them. CDR3 region: CASMSDSGELFF. CDR3 sequence (DNA): TGCGCCAGCATGAGCGACTCCGGGGAGCTGTTTTTT.

The rearrangement joins TRBV11-3 to TRBJ2-1, with TRBD2 identical over 8 bases. V was clipped by 2 bases and J by 10 bases; unmatched bases: 7. Germline V gene data show CDR1 as SGHNT and CDR2 as YENEEA. CDR3 length: 14 amino acids. CDR3: CASSLRPGGSEQFF. Here the CDR3 DNA reads TGTGCCAGCAGCTTACGTCCGGGGGGGTCCGAGCAGTTCTTC.

The genes are TRBV11-2 and TRBJ2-1; D is uncertain. This CDR3 is built from 18 residues. Germline loops: CDR1 SGHAT, CDR2 FQNNGV. V was cut by 2 bases and J by 2 bases, with 19 bases left in between. The DNA for the CDR3 is TGTGCCAGCAGCTTACAGTTGGCATTAGCCTCAACCTACAATGAGCAGTTCTTC. Protein sequence: CASSLQLALASTYNEQFF. Full variable domain (outside the CDR3, taken from reference TRBV11-2 and TRBJ2-1): EAGVAQSPRYKIIEKRQSVAFWCNPISGHATLYWYQQILGQGPKLLIQFQNNGVVDDSQLPKDRFSAERLKGVDSTLKIQPAKLEDSAVYLCASSLQLALASTYNEQFFGPGTRLTVL.